The sequence of this T cell receptor (beta chain) was determined in a study of Tregs in tolerant kidney transplant recipients. Overall study results and limits: For some patients, primers changed over time, blocking nucleotide-level comparison. Activated donor B cell expansion appeared to reveal the most relevant donor-specific TCRbeta repertoire. Findings come from small patient numbers and require larger validation.

Thawed PBMCs were FACS-sorted into unstimulated CD4+CD25+CD127- regulatory T cells, CD4+CD25- non-regulatory cells, CD4 and CD8 cells. The assay was immunoSEQ multiplex PCR, and TCRdb's table has in-frame clones only and misses some. The sample includes fewer than 80,000 clones, under 98% seen only once; the top ten take over 0.45%. CDR3 size: 14 residues. Per the germline V gene, CDR1 is SGHVS and CDR2 is FNYEAQ. V gave up 8 bases and J gave up 7 bases; unmatched junction bases: 8. On this clone itself: The target antigen is unknown.

The sequenced sample was CD4+ T cells from blood, obtained before the transplant. The TCR comes from a human donor who received a combined kidney and bone marrow transplant. The chain links TRBV7-6 to TRBJ1-5; 10 nucleotides match TRBD1. This CDR3 is CASGGTGVCQPQHF. DNA for the CDR3: TGTGCCAGCGGGGGGACAGGGGTCTGCCAGCCCCAGCATTTT.